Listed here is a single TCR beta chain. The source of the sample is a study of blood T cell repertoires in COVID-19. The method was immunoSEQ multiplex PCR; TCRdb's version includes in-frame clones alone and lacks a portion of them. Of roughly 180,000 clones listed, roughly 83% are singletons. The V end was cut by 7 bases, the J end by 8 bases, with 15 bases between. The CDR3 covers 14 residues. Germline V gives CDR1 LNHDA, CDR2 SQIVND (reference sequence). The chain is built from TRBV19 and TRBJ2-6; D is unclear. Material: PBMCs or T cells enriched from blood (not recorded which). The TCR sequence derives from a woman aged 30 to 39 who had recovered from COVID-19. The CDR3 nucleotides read TGTGCCAGTACCGTCTTCGGGTCTTCCAACGTCCTGACTTTC. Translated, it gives CASTVFGSSNVLTF.